The 25 T cell receptor beta chains below all came from one sample that was sequenced in a study of early T cells in non-severe SARS-CoV-2 infection. TCRdb analysed the 5' RACE reads with MiXCR anew, one entry per CDR3 protein. The top ten hold around 7% of the sample, which has about 83,000 distinct CDR3 sequences, roughly 12% seen once. The source material was whole blood. These TCRs come from an adult who was a healthcare worker with PCR-confirmed SARS-CoV-2 infection or an uninfected control (not recorded which).

The chain has TRBV7-9 and TRBJ2-3, with 7 bases aligning to TRBD1. Germline trimming cut 4 bases from V and 4 bases from J; bases unmatched to any gene: 5. This CDR3 region has 14 residues. Germline CDR1 is SEHNR and CDR2 is FQNEAQ (reference sequence). CDR3 residues: CASSSNRGADTQYF. In nucleotides, the CDR3 is TGTGCCAGCAGCTCAAACAGGGGTGCAGATACGCAGTATTTT. The complete variable domain, with remaining parts taken from reference TRBV7-9 and TRBJ2-3, reads DTGVSQNPRHKITKRGQNVTFRCDPISEHNRLYWYRQTLGQGPEFLTYFQNEAQLEKSRLLSDRFSAERPKGSFSTLEIQRTEQGDSAMYLCASSSNRGADTQYFGPGTRLTVL.

This clonotype was counted between two and nine times. V usage is TRBV10-3 and J usage is TRBJ1-1; no clear D gene. The CDR3 is 13 residues long. V was pared by 4 bases and J by 1 base, with 7 bases between. Germline-derived CDR1 and CDR2 are ENHRY and SYGVKD. CDR3 in DNA: TGTGCCATCAGTGCAAACGGGAACACTGAAGCTTTCTTT. Amino acid sequence: CAISANGNTEAFF.

The chain is built from TRBV6-2 or TRBV6-3 and TRBJ2-7, with 7 nucleotides matching TRBD2. CDR1 is MNHEY and CDR2 is SVGEGT in the germline V gene. The CDR3 has 13 residues. V was clipped by 7 bases and J by 4 bases; unmatched bases: 7. CDR3 residues: CASTRAGRYEQYF. DNA for the CDR3: TGTGCCAGCACCAGAGCGGGGAGATACGAGCAGTACTTC.

This clonotype was recorded many times. V usage is TRBV7-9 and J usage is TRBJ2-4, with 10 bases fitting TRBD2. The V gene end was trimmed by 5 bases and the J gene end by 8 bases; junction bases not matched to a gene: 12. This CDR3 comprises 16 residues. Looked up from germline, CDR1 is SEHNR and CDR2 is FQNEAQ (reference sequence). The CDR3 region has the DNA TGTGCCAGCAGCACCACACTAGCGGGAAGCGCTGACATTCAGTACTTC. It yields the protein CASSTTLAGSADIQYF.

Note on this clonotype: The junction does not match germline at one end; this may be a read error. The chain has TRBV7-6 and TRBJ2-3; 10 bases are a match to TRBD2. The CDR3 is 17 residues long. Germline CDR1 reads SGHVS; CDR2 reads FNYEAQ. CDR3 loop: CVSSLEGLAVSTDTQYF. The DNA of the CDR3 is TGTGTCAGCAGCTTAGAAGGACTAGCGGTTAGCACAGATACGCAGTATTTT.

Only a few counts were recorded for this clonotype. The DNA of the CDR3 is TGTGCCAGCTCGTTGGGGTTAGCGGGAGACAATGAGCAGTTCTTC. Translation: CASSLGLAGDNEQFF. The V call is TRBV18, the J call TRBJ2-1, with 9 bases identical to TRBD2. The CDR3 has 15 amino acids. Germline trimming cut 6 bases from V and 5 bases from J; bases unmatched to any gene: 8. Germline loops: CDR1 KGHSH, CDR2 LQKENI.

The chain joins TRBV20-1 to TRBJ2-1; weak D call: TRBD2 (6 bases). The germline gives CDR1 DFQATT, CDR2 SNEGSKA (reference sequence). V was cut by 3 bases and J by 2 bases, with 14 bases left in between. This CDR3 is 15 amino acids long. The CDR3, as DNA: TGCAGTGCTAGTTCGGGGGATGACACCTACAATGAGCAGTTCTTC. It translates to CSASSGDDTYNEQFF.

The chain recombines TRBV7-8 with TRBJ2-1; D remains ambiguous. CDR1 SGHVS and CDR2 FQNEAQ come from the germline V gene. V lost 6 bases and J lost 6, with 18 bases in between. CDR3 size: 15 residues. CDR3 protein: CASRPALRLGNEQFF. The DNA of the CDR3 is TGTGCCAGCAGACCTGCCCTGCGGCTTGGCAATGAGCAGTTCTTC.

This clonotype was counted a few times. The V call is TRBV5-4, the J call TRBJ2-1, with D perhaps TRBD1 (5 bases). CDR3 size: 13 residues. V gave up 0 bases and J gave up 11 bases, with 12 bases separating them. The germline V gene has CDR1 SGHNT and CDR2 YYREEE (reference sequence). For the CDR3, the DNA is TGTGCCAGCAGCTTGGGACAGATAACGAAGCAGTTCTTC. Translated: CASSLGQITKQFF.

The V gene is TRBV11-2, the J gene TRBJ2-1, with TRBD2 matching 10 bases. V was clipped by 3 bases and J by 6 bases; unmatched bases: 8. Looked up from germline, CDR1 is SGHAT and CDR2 is FQNNGV. The CDR3 is made up of 16 amino acids. The chain's CDR3 is CASSFTRTSGINEQFF. In nucleotides, the CDR3 is TGTGCCAGCAGCTTTACTCGGACTAGCGGAATCAATGAGCAGTTCTTC.

This sequence joins TRBV12-3 or TRBV12-4 and TRBJ2-7; D not resolved. The CDR3 covers 14 residues. Trimming removed 6 bases from V and 6 bases from J, with 18 bases in between. CDR3 amino acids: CASSLSGYLSEQYF. CDR3 DNA sequence: TGTGCCAGCAGCCTATCCGGATATCTATCCGAGCAGTACTTC.

The chain recombines TRBV20-1 with TRBJ2-4; D might be TRBD1 or TRBD2, each matching 5 bases. Germline assignment: CDR1 DFQATT and CDR2 SNEGSKA (reference sequence). Trimming took off 4 bases at V and 7 bases at J, with 14 bases between the two ends. The CDR3 length is 13 residues. This CDR3 reads CSATGTIGNIQYF. DNA of the CDR3: TGCAGTGCTACAGGGACCATCGGGAACATTCAGTACTTC.

This clonotype occurred a few times. This sequence joins TRBV27 and TRBJ2-7; possibly TRBD1 or TRBD2 for D (5 bases each). Trimming took 4 bases from V and 3 from J, leaving 13 bases between them. Germline CDR1 MNHEY, CDR2 SMNVEV (reference sequence). There are 14 residues in the CDR3. The chain's CDR3 is CASSSGRRHYEQYF. DNA of the CDR3: TGTGCCAGCAGTTCGGGACGTCGACACTACGAGCAGTACTTC.

This clonotype came up a few times. V is TRBV7-3 and J is TRBJ2-3; TRBD2 might be the D (5 bases). V lost 4 bases and J 1 base, leaving 9 bases between the germline ends. The V gene's germline CDR1 is SGHTA and CDR2 FQGTGA. The CDR3 sequence is 14 residues long. The CDR3 nucleotides are TGTGCCAGCAGCTCATACGGGGGCACAGATACGCAGTATTTT. Protein: CASSSYGGTDTQYF.

This clonotype was recorded many times. This chain connects TRBV5-4 to TRBJ2-7, with 7 bases fitting TRBD1. The CDR3 extends over 15 amino acids. CDR1 SGHNT and CDR2 YYREEE come from the germline V gene (reference sequence). V lost 3 bases and J lost 3; bases outside the gene matches: 9. CDR3 DNA: TGTGCCAGCAGCTCCTACAGGGACAGCCTCTACGAGCAGTACTTC. Residues: CASSSYRDSLYEQYF.

This clonotype was seen a handful of times. The gene calls are TRBV11-2 and TRBJ1-3; 7 bases align to TRBD1. The CDR3 contains 17 residues. Per germline, CDR1 SGHAT and CDR2 FQNNGV. V lost 4 bases to trimming and J lost 0 bases; unmatched junction nucleotides: 9. CDR3 in DNA: TGTGCCAGCAGCTACATGGACAGGCGCTACTCTGGAAACACCATATATTTT. Its translation: CASSYMDRRYSGNTIYF.

This clonotype was observed at least ten times. The chain couples TRBV6-2 or TRBV6-3 to TRBJ2-1; D not resolved. Germline CDR1 and CDR2: MNHEY and SVGEGT. CDR3 length: 13 amino acids. Trimming shortened V by 6 bases and J by 4 bases, and 10 bases separated the two germline ends. The CDR3 DNA follows: TGTGCCAGCAGGGTAGGTGGGTACAATGAGCAGTTCTTC. This sequence encodes CASRVGGYNEQFF.

The CDR3 spells CAWSVVGTLYQETQYF. The CDR3 region has the DNA TGTGCCTGGAGTGTAGTGGGAACCCTTTACCAAGAGACCCAGTACTTC. The rearrangement uses TRBV30 and TRBJ2-5; no firm D call. Germline V lookup: CDR1 GTSNPN, CDR2 SVGIG (reference sequence). The CDR3 is 16 amino acids. V was shortened by 0 bases and J by 0 bases, with 14 bases between the two germline ends.

This clonotype was seen a handful of times. The genes are TRBV5-1 and TRBJ2-5; no definite D call. Trimming pared 0 bases from V and 5 bases from J, leaving 14 bases between. The length of the CDR3 is 15 residues. The V gene's germline CDR1 is SGHRS and CDR2 YFSETQ. CDR3 region: CASSLARSGPETQYF. In DNA form, the CDR3 reads TGCGCCAGCAGCTTGGCCAGGTCCGGGCCGGAGACCCAGTACTTC. Combining the CDR3 with reference TRBV5-1 and TRBJ2-5 gives the whole variable domain KAGVTQTPRYLIKTRGQQVTLSCSPISGHRSVSWYQQTPGQGLQFLFEYFSETQRNKGNFPGRFSGRQFSNSRSEMNVSTLELGDSALYLCASSLARSGPETQYFGPGTRLLVL.

This clonotype was detected ten times or more. The chain joins TRBV7-2 to TRBJ1-1; D may be TRBD1 (6 bases). V shed 2 bases and J shed 3 bases, with 10 bases lying between them. This CDR3 has 14 residues. CDR1 is SGHTA and CDR2 is FQGNSA in the germline V gene. The CDR3 nucleotides read TGTGCCAGCAGCTTAAAGGGGGGGTACACTGAAGCTTTCTTT. It translates to CASSLKGGYTEAFF. Together with reference TRBV7-2 and TRBJ1-1, the CDR3 gives the full variable domain: GAGVSQSPSNKVTEKGKDVELRCDPISGHTALYWYRQSLGQGLEFLIYFQGNSAPDKSGLPSDRFSAERTGGSVSTLTIQRTQQEDSAVYLCASSLKGGYTEAFFGQGTRLTVV.

This clonotype was seen more than once but under ten times. The V gene is TRBV28, the J gene TRBJ2-7, with TRBD1 as a possible D gene (5 bases). CDR3 length: 12 residues. CDR1 and CDR2 (germline): MDHEN, SYDVKM. V dropped 6 bases and J dropped 3 bases, with 9 bases sitting between them. CDR3 DNA: TGTGCCAGCAGGGCAGACAGCTACGAGCAGTACTTC. Protein: CASRADSYEQYF.

This clonotype has just a few counts. This chain links TRBV29-1 with TRBJ2-1; no clear D gene. This CDR3 comprises 10 residues. The V and J ends lost 1 base and 9 bases respectively, with 4 bases between them. Germline loops: CDR1 SQVTM, CDR2 ANQGSEA. This chain's CDR3 is CSVEGSEQFF. For the CDR3, the DNA is TGCAGCGTTGAAGGGTCTGAGCAGTTCTTC.

J is TRBJ1-2 and V is TRBV10-3, with D possibly TRBD1 on 6 matching bases. Germline V CDR1 and CDR2: ENHRY, SYGVKD. CDR3 length: 17 residues. V shed 6 bases and J shed 4 bases, with 24 bases lying between them. CDR3 protein: CAIRETDRSPTFYGYTF. For the CDR3, the DNA is TGTGCCATCAGGGAGACCGACAGGTCGCCTACATTCTATGGCTACACCTTC.

This rearrangement joins TRBV18 to TRBJ2-7; TRBD2 agrees at 8 bases. CDR1 is KGHSH and CDR2 is LQKENI in the germline V gene. The CDR3 loop spans 14 amino acids. J was trimmed by 3 bases and V by 4 bases; bases with no gene match: 5. CDR3 DNA sequence: TGTGCCAGCTCACAGACCGGGACTAGCTACGAGCAGTACTTC. This translates into CASSQTGTSYEQYF.

This chain joins TRBV5-4 and TRBJ2-3; no firm D call. The CDR3 length is 13 residues. V lost 4 bases and J 1 base, leaving 7 bases between the germline ends. Germline V lookup: CDR1 SGHNT, CDR2 YYREEE (reference sequence). DNA for the CDR3: TGTGCCAGCAGCCCCCCTCGCACAGATACGCAGTATTTT. This translates into CASSPPRTDTQYF.